One sample yielded the 30 T cell receptor beta chains listed below, sequenced in a study of glioma-infiltrating T cells. Amplification of TCR alpha and beta CDR3 regions from RNA used iRepertoire nested multiplex PCR. TCRdb passed the multiplex PCR reads through MiXCR, listing each CDR3 protein once. The sample has 35,000 to 45,000 distinct CDR3 sequences; under 25% are singletons. Sequenced input: glioma tissue, nonneoplastic brain tissue, or PBMCs (not recorded which). The receptors here all came from a human donor with low-grade glioma or glioblastoma, undergoing nonglioma brain surgery, or in good health (not recorded which).

The table lists this clonotype with many counts. This chain connects TRBV28 to TRBJ1-5; 8 bases are a match to TRBD1. Trimming removed 6 bases from V and 0 bases from J; junction bases left unmatched: 10. CDR3 length equals 17 residues. Germline CDR1 is MDHEN and CDR2 is SYDVKM. CDR3 region: CASSLDRGAISNQPQHF. CDR3 nucleotides: TGTGCCAGCAGCTTAGACAGGGGAGCCATTAGCAATCAGCCCCAGCATTTT.

In this sample, this clonotype turned up once. The V gene is TRBV2, the J gene TRBJ1-2; no clear D. With 7 bases removed from V and 2 bases from J, the gap between germline ends came to 11 bases. Germline lookup yields CDR1 SNHLY and CDR2 FYNNEI. The CDR3 spans 13 residues. The CDR3 protein is CASKRGGNYGYTF. The CDR3 region has the DNA TGTGCCAGCAAGCGGGGAGGGAACTATGGCTACACCTTC.

The table lists this clonotype with many counts. DNA for the CDR3: TGTGCCAGCAGCCTTACGGGGGGGGGCTGGAACATTCAGTACTTC. Protein product: CASSLTGGGWNIQYF. This chain links TRBV27 with TRBJ2-4; 8 positions agree with TRBD2. Germline V gene sequence: CDR1 MNHEY, CDR2 SMNVEV (reference sequence). The CDR3 runs 15 residues. With 6 bases clipped from V and 7 bases from J, the junction kept 11 bases outside the gene matches.

This clonotype was seen repeatedly, ten times or more. This chain uses TRBV4-1 with TRBJ2-7, with D perhaps TRBD1 (6 bases). Germline CDR1 is MGHRA and CDR2 is YSYEKL. The CDR3 is 13 residues long. The germline V and J ends were trimmed by 4 bases and 3 bases, with 10 bases remaining between them. The CDR3 spells CASSRTQGYEQYV. CDR3 bases: TGCGCCAGCAGCCGAACACAGGGCTACGAGCAGTACGTC.

This clonotype was recorded many times. The rearrangement links TRBV28 to TRBJ2-5, with 8 bases aligning to TRBD1. Germline lookup yields CDR1 MDHEN and CDR2 SYDVKM. J gave up 5 bases and V 6 bases, and 11 bases lay outside the gene matches. The CDR3 spans 15 residues. The CDR3 DNA reads TGTGCCAGCAGATCTGAGGACAGGGCGGGTGAGACCCAGTACTTC. Protein: CASRSEDRAGETQYF.

Concerning this clonotype itself: Germline and junction disagree at one end, which may indicate a read error. The chain joins TRBV5-1 to TRBJ2-1; D gene unclear. The CDR3 has 12 amino acids. Germline CDR1 is SGHRS and CDR2 is YFSETQ. CDR3 sequence: CANSLGYNEQFF. The CDR3 DNA reads as TGCGCCAACAGCTTGGGCTACAATGAGCAGTTCTTC.

This clonotype was detected many times. The chain links TRBV27 to TRBJ2-1, with 11 bases aligning to TRBD2. CDR3 length: 14 amino acids. In germline, CDR1 is MNHEY, CDR2 SMNVEV (reference sequence). V lost 6 bases, J lost 4 bases, and 2 bases stayed unmatched. The CDR3 is CASRRTSGYNEQFF. Here the CDR3 DNA reads TGTGCCAGCAGGCGGACTAGCGGGTACAATGAGCAGTTCTTC.

At least ten counts were recorded for this clonotype. The gene calls are TRBV3-1 and TRBJ2-7, with 7 bases aligning to TRBD1. The CDR3 contains 14 residues. Germline V gene sequence: CDR1 LGHDT, CDR2 YNNKEL (reference sequence). The V segment lost 4 bases and the J segment 10 bases; nucleotides outside the gene matches: 13. The CDR3 region has the DNA TGTGCCAGCAGCCCGTCACCCGGGACAGTCGGTCAGTACTTC. It translates to CASSPSPGTVGQYF.

The chain carries TRBV29-1 and TRBJ2-7; weak D call: TRBD2 (5 bases). V was cut by 0 bases and J by 2 bases, with 11 bases left in between. The CDR3 extends over 14 amino acids. Germline CDR1 and CDR2: SQVTM and ANQGSEA. The CDR3 spells CSVEDSAGTYEQYF. The CDR3 DNA reads TGCAGCGTTGAAGATTCGGCGGGCACCTACGAGCAGTACTTC.

This clonotype was seen repeatedly, ten times or more. The chain carries TRBV20-1 and TRBJ2-5; 9 positions agree with TRBD2. Per the germline V gene, CDR1 is DFQATT and CDR2 is SNEGSKA (reference sequence). Trimming at V came to 0 bases and at J to 4 bases, leaving 9 bases not matched to a gene. The CDR3 totals 16 residues. CDR3 residues: CSAREDSGSLLETQYF. CDR3 DNA sequence: TGCAGTGCTAGAGAAGATAGCGGGAGCCTTCTAGAGACCCAGTACTTC.

This clonotype showed up many times. This sequence joins TRBV20-1 and TRBJ1-2; D remains ambiguous. This CDR3 spans 12 amino acids. Germline V CDR1 and CDR2: DFQATT, SNEGSKA (reference sequence). V lost 0 bases and J lost 8, with 10 bases in between. The CDR3 coding sequence is TGCAGTGCTAGAGAATGGACCATCGGCTACACCTTC. It is translated as CSAREWTIGYTF.

With respect to this clonotype: A much larger clone differs by one base, so this may be a read error. J is TRBJ1-3 and V is TRBV28, with D perhaps matching TRBD1 (6 bases). There are 15 residues in the CDR3. From germline, CDR1 is MDHEN and CDR2 SYDVKM. CDR3 sequence reads: CACSIGQLSGNTIYF. The CDR3 nucleotides are TGTGCCTGCAGTATCGGACAGCTCTCTGGAAACACCATATATTTT.

With regard to this clonotype: Relative to the germline gene, one junction end is altered; a read error may explain this. The V gene is TRBV27, the J gene TRBJ2-1; a weak D match, TRBD1 (5 bases). The length of the CDR3 is 14 residues. From germline, CDR1 is MNHEY and CDR2 SMNVEV (reference sequence). The CDR3 sequence is CASSGIGAYSEQFF. The CDR3, as DNA: TGTGCCAGCAGTGGGATAGGGGCATACAGTGAGCAGTTCTTC.

J is TRBJ2-1 and V is TRBV19; 9 bases agree with TRBD2. Germline CDR1 is LNHDA and CDR2 is SQIVND (reference sequence). There are 12 residues in the CDR3. With V trimmed by 4 bases and J by 9 bases, 1 base remained unmatched. The CDR3 bases are TGTGCCAGTAGTAGCGGGGGGGGTGAGCAGTTCTTC. This gives the protein CASSSGGGEQFF.

The sample holds many counts of this clonotype. V usage is TRBV20-1 and J usage is TRBJ1-5, with 9 bases fitting TRBD1. The CDR3 extends over 14 amino acids. V was clipped by 5 bases and J by 5 bases; unmatched bases: 7. Germline V lookup: CDR1 DFQATT, CDR2 SNEGSKA (reference sequence). DNA for the CDR3: TGCAGTGCTGGAAGACAGGGGGGCTATCAGCCCCAGCATTTT. It yields the protein CSAGRQGGYQPQHF.

This clonotype was counted between two and nine times. The rearrangement uses TRBV5-4 and TRBJ2-1; D call uncertain. There are 15 residues in the CDR3. Trimming pared 0 bases from V and 8 bases from J, leaving 15 bases between. In germline, CDR1 is SGHNT, CDR2 YYREEE (reference sequence). The CDR3 here is CASSLATPPNDEQFF. The CDR3 nucleotides read TGTGCCAGCAGCTTGGCAACACCGCCTAATGATGAGCAGTTCTTC.

This chain joins TRBV29-1 and TRBJ2-1, with 9 bases fitting TRBD1. The length of the CDR3 is 15 residues. V was pared by 0 bases and J by 6 bases, with 6 bases of the junction left unmatched. Looked up from germline, CDR1 is SQVTM and CDR2 is ANQGSEA. The DNA for the CDR3 is TGCAGCGTTGAAGATCAGGGACAGGGATTCAATGAGCAGTTCTTC. The encoded protein is CSVEDQGQGFNEQFF.

In this sample, this clonotype turned up many times. The V call is TRBV3-1, the J call TRBJ1-1; D is undetermined. The germline CDR1 and CDR2 sequences are LGHDT and YNNKEL (reference sequence). The CDR3 covers 14 residues. Deletions cut 0 bases from V and 1 base from J, with 6 bases between. Written as DNA, the CDR3 is TGTGCCAGCAGCCAAGAGGGGAGGAACACTGAAGCTTTCTTT. Its protein is CASSQEGRNTEAFF.

Turning to this clonotype: A much larger clone differs from this one at a single base, so this may be a read error. This sequence joins TRBV2 and TRBJ2-2; weak D call: TRBD1 (6 bases). V lost 6 bases and J lost 9, with 17 bases in between. This CDR3 spans 14 amino acids. The germline CDR1 and CDR2 sequences are SNHLY and FYNNEI. CDR3 sequence: CASREDSQARELFF. In DNA form, the CDR3 reads TGTGCCAGCAGGGAGGACAGCCAGGCCAGGGAGCTGTTTTTT.

This clonotype appeared many times. The rearrangement uses TRBV27 and TRBJ1-2, with 10 nucleotides matching TRBD1. The CDR3 contains 14 residues. With V trimmed by 3 bases and J by 10 bases, 8 bases remained unmatched. Germline CDR1 MNHEY, CDR2 SMNVEV (reference sequence). The CDR3 DNA is TGTGCCAGCAGTTTGGGGGACAGGGGTAGGGACTACACCTTC. This codes for CASSLGDRGRDYTF.

About this clonotype itself: A much larger clone lies a single base off, so this may be a read error. Here the CDR3 DNA reads TGTGTCAGCTCACCGGGCGGACTTCCCTACGAGCAGTACTTC. Its translation is CVSSPGGLPYEQYF. The chain uses TRBV18 and TRBJ2-7; weak D call: TRBD2 (5 bases). CDR3 length equals 14 residues. Germline V CDR1 and CDR2: KGHSH, LQKENI.

This clonotype was found many times. DNA of the CDR3: TGTGCCAGCAGCCCCCTCGCGCTCGAGCAGTACTTC. Translating gives CASSPLALEQYF. The V call is TRBV6-2 or TRBV6-3, the J call TRBJ2-7; no firm D call. CDR3 length: 12 residues. The germline V gene has CDR1 MNHEY and CDR2 SVGEGT. V lost 6 bases and J 6 bases, leaving 12 bases between the germline ends.

This clonotype has more than one count but fewer than ten. A read error may be the cause here, since a much bigger clone is one base away. V and J are TRBV28 and TRBJ1-1, with 9 bases that match TRBD1. The CDR3 consists of 14 residues. The germline gives CDR1 MDHEN, CDR2 SYDVKM. CDR3 in amino acids: CARSRGQGRGPAFF. The DNA of the CDR3 is TGTGCCCGCAGCCGGGGACAGGGTCGGGGACCAGCTTTCTTT.

The chain has TRBV10-3 and TRBJ1-2, with 8 bases that match TRBD1. The CDR3 has 13 residues. Germline CDR1 ENHRY, CDR2 SYGVKD. V shed 10 bases, J shed 4 bases, and the junction held 8 bases outside the gene matches. This CDR3 reads CATWDRTLYGYTF. CDR3 in DNA: TGTGCCACATGGGACAGGACCCTCTATGGCTACACCTTC.

This clonotype was counted at least ten times. V usage is TRBV4-1 and J usage is TRBJ1-1; D uncertain. This CDR3 has 13 residues. Germline CDR1 is MGHRA and CDR2 is YSYEKL. Trimming pared 5 bases from V and 4 bases from J, leaving 11 bases between. The CDR3 here is CASSTREGTEAFF. The CDR3 DNA follows: TGCGCCAGCAGCACCCGCGAAGGCACTGAAGCTTTCTTT.

This clonotype appeared many times. V and J are TRBV4-1 and TRBJ1-5, with TRBD1 as a possible D gene (5 bases). V was clipped by 0 bases and J by 5 bases, with 8 bases between them. The CDR3 is 14 residues long. In germline, CDR1 is MGHRA, CDR2 YSYEKL. The CDR3: CASSQEGVYQPQHF. The CDR3 region has the DNA TGCGCCAGCAGCCAAGAGGGGGTTTATCAGCCCCAGCATTTT.

A remark on this clonotype: A read error may produce the germline difference seen at one junction end. V and J are TRBV29-1 and TRBJ2-3; possibly TRBD1 or TRBD2 for D (5 bases each). The CDR3 has 16 amino acids. Germline V CDR1 and CDR2: SQVTM, ANQGSEA. The CDR3 region has the DNA TGCAACGTTGGGGGTGACAGTCAAACAAACACAGATACGCAGTATTTT. Encoded protein: CNVGGDSQTNTDTQYF.

With respect to this clonotype: A much bigger clone sits one base away, suggesting this may be a read error. This rearrangement joins TRBV28 to TRBJ2-5; possibly TRBD2 for D (6 bases). Trimming took 6 bases from V and 5 from J, leaving 25 bases between them. Looked up from germline, CDR1 is MDHEN and CDR2 is SYDVKM. The CDR3 consists of 17 residues. In nucleotides, the CDR3 is TGTGCCAGCAGAAACTCTCACCTGAGGGCGGGGCTGGAGACCCAGTACTTC. As protein: CASRNSHLRAGLETQYF.

The table lists this clonotype with many counts. The chain carries TRBV2 and TRBJ1-5; a possible D gene is TRBD1 (6 bases). The germline gives CDR1 SNHLY, CDR2 FYNNEI. This CDR3 has 15 amino acids. Trimming cost V 3 bases and J 6 bases, with 15 bases left between them. The CDR3 nucleotides read TGTGCCAGCAGTGACGTACAGGGCTCGGGTCAGCCCCAGCATTTT. This encodes CASSDVQGSGQPQHF.

Ten or more counts support this clonotype. V usage is TRBV11-3 and J usage is TRBJ1-1, with D uncertain. This CDR3 has 13 residues. Germline V gene lookup returns CDR1 SGHNT and CDR2 YENEEA. Between the trimmed V and J ends, which lost 0 bases and 3 bases, there was a span of 5 bases. The CDR3 loop is CASSLDRYTEAFF. CDR3 bases: TGTGCCAGCAGCTTAGATCGATACACTGAAGCTTTCTTT. The whole variable domain, remainder taken from reference TRBV11-3 and TRBJ1-1, is EAGVVQSPRYKIIEKKQPVAFWCNPISGHNTLYWYLQNLGQGPELLIRYENEEAVDDSQLPKDRFSAERLKGVDSTLKIQPAELGDSAVYLCASSLDRYTEAFFGQGTRLTVV.